Listed below are T cell receptor beta chains from one sample, sequenced in a study of regulatory T cells in long-lasting Graves disease. TCRdb passed the multiplex PCR reads through MiXCR, listing each CDR3 protein once. This sample has some 440,000 distinct CDR3 sequences, with about 20% found just once. The sequenced sample was peripheral blood mononuclear cells (PBMCs), obtained when the disease was refractory, from a patient treated with antithyroid drugs. These receptors all stem from a female donor with Graves disease. The conserved cysteine and the conserved F or W are not part of the CDR3 here. A D gene is named only where the DNA matches it firmly. Some rows mark clone size as missing; the rest say once, few, many or name a class of expanded clone.

NA	TRBV7-2	TRBJ1-3	NA	ASSLIGGSIY
many	TRBV7-2	TRBJ2-1	TRBD2	ASSFGGLAVYNEQF
NA	TRBV30	TRBJ1-1	NA	AQRPNTEAF
NA	TRBV11-2	TRBJ2-2	NA	ASSLVGGPGHTGELF
NA	TRBV7-6	TRBJ1-1	NA	ASSLGPGRTNRRAS
NA	TRBV5-1	TRBJ2-1	NA	ASSSSVHKYNEQF
NA	TRBV9	TRBJ1-3	NA	ASSGNRARGNTIY
few	TRBV5-1	TRBJ1-5	NA	ASSLFRRIYSNQPQH
many	TRBV7-9	TRBJ1-1	NA	ASSLETEAF
many	TRBV3-1	TRBJ2-5	NA	ASSQMPQETQY
few	TRBV10-2	TRBJ2-5	NA	ASSPAGEGGGETQY
many	TRBV12-3/TRBV12-4	TRBJ1-4	NA	ASSFSAEKLF
many	TRBV6-5	TRBJ1-2	NA	ASSFLGEASGYT
many	TRBV7-7	TRBJ2-5	TRBD1	ASSLAPPTGGLTTQY
NA	TRBV13	TRBJ1-2	TRBD1	ASTPGQEKFYGYA
few	TRBV25-1	TRBJ1-4	TRBD1	ASSEYRDRENEKLF
few	TRBV29-1	TRBJ2-7	TRBD1	SADSGTGVTYEQY
many	TRBV19	TRBJ1-1	NA	ASRAGNTEAF
few	TRBV5-1	TRBJ1-1	TRBD1	ASSLGTGVGTEAF
many	TRBV20-1	TRBJ2-7	TRBD2	SARGSGSRYEQY
NA	TRBV7-9	TRBJ2-4	NA	ASSLFSLST
NA	TRBV10-3	TRBJ2-7	TRBD2	AISESAGGWYEQY
NA	TRBV20-1	TRBJ2-1	TRBD1	SGTGQLYNEQF
few	TRBV29-1	TRBJ2-7	NA	SVELASFEQY
few	TRBV18	TRBJ1-1	TRBD1	ASSPFRGLGTEAF
many	TRBV27	TRBJ2-7	NA	ASSLSTFYEQY
NA	TRBV24-1	TRBJ2-1	NA	ATSEGRRRQF
many	TRBV3-1	TRBJ2-5	TRBD2	ASSQVSLAEETQY
NA	TRBV24-1	TRBJ1-5	NA	AASDALWGNNQPQH
many	TRBV6-1	TRBJ1-5	NA	ASTTRVNQPQH
NA	TRBV27	TRBJ1-1	TRBD1	ASSLSYLGQGVSEAF
NA	TRBV7-9	TRBJ1-4	NA	ASKTGLKGEKLF
NA	TRBV6-2/TRBV6-3	TRBJ2-7	TRBD1	ASSPTGALRGEQY
few	TRBV30	TRBJ1-3	NA	AWSVGTLTSGNTIY
many	TRBV20-1	TRBJ1-2	NA	SANSLGHGYT
NA	TRBV19	TRBJ1-5	NA	ASSPGDANQPQH
NA	TRBV6-4	TRBJ2-4	TRBD1	ASSDSRGSIQY
many	TRBV24-1	TRBJ2-7	NA	ATSAPRDSDEQY
few	TRBV20-1	TRBJ2-1	TRBD2	SASPVIAGPYNEQF
few	TRBV30	TRBJ1-1	NA	ACWTEMNTEAF
NA	TRBV6-1	TRBJ2-7	TRBD2	ASSPSGRPSYEQY
NA	TRBV9	TRBJ1-3	NA	ASSSMGSGNTIY
NA	TRBV27	TRBJ2-2	NA	ASSLNVGLDTGELF
many	TRBV27	TRBJ2-5	NA	ASSLSSHRVGTQY
few	TRBV7-9	TRBJ2-7	NA	ASSLVAEPYEQY
many	TRBV3-1	TRBJ2-5	TRBD1	ASSGGQVQETQY